This T cell receptor beta chain is from a study of T cell repertoires in cytomegalovirus infection. Study-level information: An indication of both CMV infection and matching HLA type came from public TCR beta signatures. General study points: The cumulative frequency of public TCR beta families identified carriers of CMV plus the relevant HLA. Ex vivo, HLA-C-restricted CMV-specific TCR beta clonotypes prevailed over the rest of the response.

This clonotype has only a few counts. Its antigen is unknown. CDR3 size: 13 residues. Trimming cost V 6 bases and J 4 bases, with 11 bases left between them. TCRdb re-derived calls from the reads in MiXCR, one entry per CDR3 protein. The sample includes roughly 100,000 distinct CDR3 sequences, approximately 15% seen only once; the top ten take approximately 8%. Material: PBMCs. V usage is TRBV12-3 or TRBV12-4 and J usage is TRBJ2-3; perhaps TRBD1 as D (6 bases). This receptor was taken from a human donor in good health (CMV status not recorded). Some clones in this sample may be carry-over from other donors' samples. The CDR3 sequence is CASRPTGPDTQYF. CDR3 sequence (DNA): TGTGCCAGCAGACCCACAGGGCCAGATACGCAGTATTTT.